One sample yielded the 32 T cell receptor beta chains listed below, sequenced in a study of blood T cell repertoires in COVID-19. The table came from immunoSEQ multiplex PCR; TCRdb's copy has only in-frame clones and leaves some out. The sample lists 170,000 or so clones, 65% to 85% occurring once. The specimen sequenced was peripheral blood. These receptors all come from a woman aged 40 to 50 with COVID-19, enrolled during active disease.

J is TRBJ1-3 and V is TRBV9; D is undetermined. The V gene lost 0 bases and the J gene lost 3 bases, with 13 bases spanning the gap. The CDR3 extends over 16 amino acids. In germline, CDR1 is SGDLS, CDR2 YYNGEE. The CDR3 sequence is CASSVDPTLSGNTIYF. DNA for the CDR3: TGTGCCAGCAGCGTAGACCCCACCCTCAGTGGAAACACCATATATTTT.

The CDR3 coding sequence is TGTGCCAGCTCACCACAGCTGAACACTGAAGCTTTCTTT. It codes for CASSPQLNTEAFF. J is TRBJ1-1 and V is TRBV18; D is uncertain. This CDR3 contains 13 residues. Germline V lookup: CDR1 KGHSH, CDR2 LQKENI. Trimming stripped 1 base from V and 0 bases from J, with 3 bases between.

This clone was counted a few times. The chain uses TRBV5-1 and TRBJ2-1; TRBD1 is a possible D gene (5 bases). Per the germline V gene, CDR1 is SGHRS and CDR2 is YFSETQ. V shed 5 bases and J shed 5 bases, with 17 bases lying between them. This CDR3 has 15 residues. CDR3 in DNA: TGCGCCAGCAGTCGCTTCCAGGGTACGGACAATGAGCAGTTCTTC. Encoded protein: CASSRFQGTDNEQFF.

V and J are TRBV10-2 and TRBJ1-2; 12 positions agree with TRBD1. The J segment lost 4 bases and the V segment lost 7 bases, leaving 7 bases of the junction unmatched. CDR1 WSHSY and CDR2 SAAADI come from the germline V gene. The CDR3 is 15 amino acids. CDR3 residues: CASIGDRGRGYGYTF. The CDR3 bases are TGCGCCAGCATTGGGGACAGGGGGCGCGGCTATGGCTACACCTTC.

The chain uses TRBV21-1 and TRBJ2-7; the DNA was not used to check the table's D call, TRBD1. TRBV21-1 counts as a pseudogene. This CDR3 region has 15 residues. This CDR3 is CASTGDDRALYEQYF. The CDR3 DNA is TGTGCCAGCACAGGGGACGACAGGGCACTCTACGAGCAGTACTTC.

The V and J genes are TRBV5-4 and TRBJ2-3, with a tentative D call TRBD2 (5 bases). The CDR3 is 15 amino acids. Trimming stripped 0 bases from V and 3 bases from J, with 11 bases between. Germline V CDR1 and CDR2: SGHNT, YYREEE (reference sequence). The CDR3 nucleotides read TGTGCCAGCAGCTTGGGAGGGAAGAGGACAGATACGCAGTATTTT. It codes for CASSLGGKRTDTQYF.

The V call is TRBV6-5, the J call TRBJ2-3; D is perhaps TRBD2 (6 bases). Germline loops: CDR1 MNHEY, CDR2 SVGAGI. V was shortened by 8 bases and J by 2 bases, with 14 bases between the two germline ends. The CDR3 totals 14 residues. The CDR3 DNA sequence: TGTGCCAGCTCGGCAGGAGGGTTCACAGATACGCAGTATTTT. Encoded protein: CASSAGGFTDTQYF.

This chain's CDR3 is CASSQDPGGGYNEQFF. The CDR3 DNA is TGTGCCAGCAGCCAAGATCCGGGGGGCGGTTACAATGAGCAGTTCTTC. The chain is built from TRBV4-2 and TRBJ2-1; possible D gene TRBD2, 7 bases. Germline loops: CDR1 LGHNA, CDR2 YNFKEQ. There are 16 residues in the CDR3. The V and J ends lost 0 bases and 4 bases respectively, with 13 bases between them.

The chain links TRBV2 to TRBJ2-6; 8 bases line up with TRBD1. V shed 8 bases, J shed 0 bases, and the junction held 12 bases outside the gene matches. This CDR3 is 18 amino acids long. In germline, CDR1 is SNHLY, CDR2 FYNNEI. Written as DNA, the CDR3 is TGTGCCAGCCTAAAGGCTAGGACAGGGCGCTCTGGGGCCAACGTCCTGACTTTC. Its translation is CASLKARTGRSGANVLTF. Full variable domain (remainder filled in from reference TRBV2 and TRBJ2-6): EPEVTQTPSHQVTQMGQEVILRCVPISNHLYFYWYRQILGQKVEFLVSFYNNEISEKSEIFDDQFSVERPDGSNFTLKIRSTKLEDSAMYFCASLKARTGRSGANVLTFGAGSRLTVL.

This clone was found a few times. The J gene is TRBJ2-3, the V gene TRBV6-4; 8 bases are a match to TRBD1. Germline V CDR1 and CDR2: MRHNA, SNTAGT. V trimming: 6 bases; J trimming: 1 base; junction bases outside the gene matches: 3. CDR3 size: 14 residues. The CDR3 reads CASSPTGGTDTQYF. CDR3 in DNA: TGTGCCAGCAGCCCGACAGGGGGCACAGATACGCAGTATTTT.

The chain carries TRBV28 and TRBJ2-3; 7 bases align to TRBD1. J was trimmed by 1 base and V by 2 bases; bases with no gene match: 3. The CDR3 is 15 residues long. Germline CDR1 and CDR2: MDHEN and SYDVKM. The CDR3 DNA reads as TGTGCCAGCAGTTTAGCCGGGACAGGCACAGATACGCAGTATTTT. It yields the protein CASSLAGTGTDTQYF.

CDR3 sequence: CASSLTPGHIGANVLTF. The DNA of the CDR3 is TGTGCCAGCAGCTTAACCCCAGGACATATTGGGGCCAACGTCCTGACTTTC. The chain employs TRBV7-3 and TRBJ2-6; the D gene is possibly TRBD1 (5 bases). The CDR3 loop spans 17 amino acids. Germline V gene data show CDR1 as SGHTA and CDR2 as FQGTGA. Trimming cost V 0 bases and J 3 bases, with 12 bases left between them.

This clone has a handful of counts. The gene calls are TRBV11-2 and TRBJ1-1, with D perhaps TRBD1 (5 bases). V lost 4 bases, J lost 0 bases, and 9 bases lay in between. Germline lookup yields CDR1 SGHAT and CDR2 FQNNGV. The CDR3 contains 14 residues. The CDR3 region is CASSSLQVNTEAFF. DNA for the CDR3: TGTGCCAGCAGCTCCCTACAGGTGAACACTGAAGCTTTCTTT.

This sequence joins TRBV7-3 and TRBJ1-1, with 7 bases matching TRBD1. V lost 4 bases, J lost 3 bases, and 8 bases stayed unmatched. The germline gives CDR1 SGHTA, CDR2 FQGTGA. The CDR3 spans 15 residues. In DNA form, the CDR3 reads TGTGCCAGCAGCTCCACAGGGGCGCTCGACACTGAAGCTTTCTTT. Amino acids: CASSSTGALDTEAFF. Variable domain in full (rest from reference TRBV7-3 and TRBJ1-1): GAGVSQTPSNKVTEKGKYVELRCDPISGHTALYWYRQSLGQGPEFLIYFQGTGAADDSGLPNDRFFAVRPEGSVSTLKIQRTERGDSAVYLCASSSTGALDTEAFFGQGTRLTVV.

This chain uses TRBV18 with TRBJ1-1, with TRBD1 matching over 8 bases. The CDR3 contains 16 residues. CDR1 and CDR2 (germline): KGHSH, LQKENI. J lost 1 base, V lost 5 bases, and 9 bases had no gene match. CDR3 bases: TGTGCCAGCTCAAAGGGGGTAGGACAGGGGAACACTGAAGCTTTCTTT. This sequence encodes CASSKGVGQGNTEAFF.

The chain joins TRBV5-8 to TRBJ2-3, with D possibly TRBD1 on 5 matching bases. The length of the CDR3 is 15 residues. CDR1 is SGHTS and CDR2 is YDEGEE in the germline V gene. V lost 4 bases, J lost 0 bases, and 12 bases lay in between. In DNA, the CDR3 is TGTGCCAGCAGCCCATTCCAGGGCAGCACAGATACGCAGTATTTT. It translates to CASSPFQGSTDTQYF.

The chain has TRBV5-1 and TRBJ1-2, with 9 bases that match TRBD1. The ends lost 0 bases at V and 8 bases at J; junction bases unmatched: 8. CDR1 and CDR2 (germline): SGHRS, YFSETQ. CDR3 length: 15 residues. The DNA for the CDR3 is TGCGCCAGCAGCTTGGCCCTCGCGGACAGGGGCGGCTACACCTTC. This encodes CASSLALADRGGYTF.

V gene TRBV5-1 combines with J gene TRBJ1-6, with 7 bases matching TRBD1. Per the germline V gene, CDR1 is SGHRS and CDR2 is YFSETQ. Losses at the gene ends were 0 bases for V and 7 bases for J; bases not matched to a gene: 10. CDR3 size: 17 residues. CDR3 in DNA: TGCGCCAGCAGCTTGGAAAGAGGCCAGGGGGGAAATTCACCCCTCCACTTT. Amino acid sequence: CASSLERGQGGNSPLHF.

V is TRBV7-9 and J is TRBJ2-1; 11 nucleotides agree with TRBD2. V gave up 3 bases and J gave up 2 bases; unmatched junction bases: 3. This CDR3 is built from 16 residues. Germline V gene data show CDR1 as SEHNR and CDR2 as FQNEAQ (reference sequence). CDR3 coding DNA: TGTGCCAGCAGCTTCCAACTAGCGGGAGCCTACAATGAGCAGTTCTTC. Translated: CASSFQLAGAYNEQFF.

The chain is built from TRBV9 and TRBJ2-3; weak D call: TRBD2 (6 bases). Trimming took off 1 base at V and 1 base at J, with 13 bases between the two ends. The CDR3 has 16 residues. Germline CDR1 and CDR2: SGDLS and YYNGEE. The CDR3 bases are TGTGCCAGCAGCGTATCACCGGGAGCGGGCACAGATACGCAGTATTTT. It is translated as CASSVSPGAGTDTQYF. The variable domain in full, with the rest retrieved from reference TRBV9 and TRBJ2-3, is DSGVTQTPKHLITATGQRVTLRCSPRSGDLSVYWYQQSLDQGLQFLIQYYNGEERAKGNILERFSAQQFPDLHSELNLSSLELGDSALYFCASSVSPGAGTDTQYFGPGTRLTVL.

A few counts support this clone. This CDR3 is CASSLFNEQYF. CDR3 DNA: TGTGCCAGCAGCTTGTTTAACGAGCAGTACTTC. The chain couples TRBV5-6 to TRBJ2-7; D is ambiguous. Germline V lookup: CDR1 SGHDT, CDR2 YYEEEE. CDR3 length: 11 residues. Trimming took off 1 base at V and 5 bases at J, with 4 bases between the two ends.

The chain carries TRBV5-1 and TRBJ1-6; D call uncertain. Germline CDR1 is SGHRS and CDR2 is YFSETQ. The CDR3 spans 15 residues. The germline V and J ends were trimmed by 0 bases and 0 bases, with 4 bases remaining between them. CDR3 loop: CASSLDGSYNSPLHF. DNA for the CDR3: TGCGCCAGCAGCTTGGACGGCTCCTATAATTCACCCCTCCACTTT.

The table lists this clone with a count of one. The CDR3 reads CASSLTPGGGTGELFF. CDR3 bases: TGTGCCAGCAGCTTAACACCAGGGGGAGGTACCGGGGAGCTGTTTTTT. The chain uses TRBV7-3 and TRBJ2-2; a possible D gene is TRBD1 (7 bases). This CDR3 is built from 16 residues. Trimming shortened V by 0 bases and J by 5 bases, and 13 bases separated the two germline ends. CDR1 SGHTA and CDR2 FQGTGA come from the germline V gene.

The chain carries TRBV29-1 and TRBJ1-1; possible D gene TRBD1, 6 bases. Looked up from germline, CDR1 is SQVTM and CDR2 is ANQGSEA. The V gene lost 4 bases and the J gene lost 0 bases, with 18 bases spanning the gap. This CDR3 spans 16 amino acids. The CDR3 nucleotides read TGCAGCGTTGCTCCAAGGGGGAAGGGGGTGAACACTGAAGCTTTCTTT. Translation: CSVAPRGKGVNTEAFF.

The V gene is TRBV3-1 (or the pseudogene TRBV3-2), the J gene TRBJ2-3; 8 positions agree with TRBD1. V lost 5 bases to trimming and J lost 4 bases; unmatched junction nucleotides: 8. The germline CDR1 and CDR2 sequences are LGHDT and YNNKEL (reference sequence). This CDR3 has 15 residues. The CDR3 protein is CASSSDRGRADTQYF. CDR3 bases: TGTGCCAGCAGCTCCGACAGGGGAAGGGCAGATACGCAGTATTTT.

The chain carries TRBV28 and TRBJ1-1; D remains unclear. Trimming shortened V by 4 bases and J by 5 bases, and 14 bases separated the two germline ends. CDR3 length equals 14 residues. The germline V gene encodes CDR1 MDHEN and CDR2 SYDVKM. The CDR3 is CASSSVGEWTEAFF. The CDR3 region has the DNA TGTGCCAGCAGTTCAGTCGGGGAATGGACTGAAGCTTTCTTT.

The rearrangement links TRBV5-1 to TRBJ2-1; 13 bases align to TRBD2. V was pared by 2 bases and J by 11 bases, with 7 bases of the junction left unmatched. CDR1 and CDR2 from the germline V gene are SGHRS and YFSETQ. The CDR3 is 15 amino acids. The chain's CDR3 is CASSFTSGGAWKQFF. As DNA, the CDR3 is TGCGCCAGCAGCTTCACTAGCGGGGGGGCCTGGAAGCAGTTCTTC.

This clone has just one count. The chain carries TRBV2 and TRBJ1-4; 7 nucleotides match TRBD1. The CDR3 is 15 amino acids. Trimming cost V 5 bases and J 7 bases; bases outside gene matches: 10. Germline CDR1 reads SNHLY; CDR2 reads FYNNEI. CDR3 region: CASSMMTGQGEKLFF. The CDR3 DNA sequence: TGTGCCAGCAGTATGATGACAGGGCAGGGTGAAAAACTGTTTTTT.

This chain links TRBV7-9 with TRBJ2-2, with D possibly TRBD2 on 6 matching bases. From germline, CDR1 is SEHNR and CDR2 FQNEAQ (reference sequence). The V end lost 4 bases, the J end lost 5 bases, and 11 bases lay between the germline ends. The CDR3 sequence is 14 residues long. This CDR3 reads CASSSGRGTGELFF. The CDR3 DNA sequence: TGTGCCAGCAGCTCGGGGCGGGGTACCGGGGAGCTGTTTTTT. Using reference TRBV7-9 and TRBJ2-2 for the parts outside the CDR3, the full variable domain is DTGVSQNPRHKITKRGQNVTFRCDPISEHNRLYWYRQTLGQGPEFLTYFQNEAQLEKSRLLSDRFSAERPKGSFSTLEIQRTEQGDSAMYLCASSSGRGTGELFFGEGSRLTVL.

The gene calls are TRBV9 and TRBJ2-7, with 13 bases matching TRBD2. Germline-derived CDR1 and CDR2 are SGDLS and YYNGEE. The CDR3 spans 16 residues. Germline trimming cut 5 bases from V and 0 bases from J; bases unmatched to any gene: 5. This CDR3 is CASSGTSGGGSYEQYF. The CDR3 DNA follows: TGTGCCAGCAGTGGTACTAGCGGGGGGGGCTCCTACGAGCAGTACTTC.

In DNA form, the CDR3 reads TGTGCCAGCAGCCTACAGGGGGCGACCCCTGGAAAACTGTTTTTT. As protein: CASSLQGATPGKLFF. This chain uses TRBV7-9 with TRBJ1-4, with 9 bases identical to TRBD1. The trim removed 5 bases at V and 10 bases at J, leaving 11 bases unmatched. This CDR3 has 15 amino acids. Per germline, CDR1 SEHNR and CDR2 FQNEAQ (reference sequence). The full variable domain, in which reference TRBV7-9 and TRBJ1-4 provide the parts outside the CDR3, is DTGVSQNPRHKITKRGQNVTFRCDPISEHNRLYWYRQTLGQGPEFLTYFQNEAQLEKSRLLSDRFSAERPKGSFSTLEIQRTEQGDSAMYLCASSLQGATPGKLFFGSGTQLSVL.

The chain recombines TRBV19 with TRBJ2-5, with 8 nucleotides matching TRBD2. The CDR3 consists of 16 residues. The germline CDR1 and CDR2 sequences are LNHDA and SQIVND (reference sequence). The ends lost 4 bases at V and 2 bases at J; junction bases unmatched: 9. CDR3 residues: CASSSESGRWQETQYF. CDR3 sequence (DNA): TGTGCCAGTAGTAGTGAGAGCGGGAGATGGCAAGAGACCCAGTACTTC.